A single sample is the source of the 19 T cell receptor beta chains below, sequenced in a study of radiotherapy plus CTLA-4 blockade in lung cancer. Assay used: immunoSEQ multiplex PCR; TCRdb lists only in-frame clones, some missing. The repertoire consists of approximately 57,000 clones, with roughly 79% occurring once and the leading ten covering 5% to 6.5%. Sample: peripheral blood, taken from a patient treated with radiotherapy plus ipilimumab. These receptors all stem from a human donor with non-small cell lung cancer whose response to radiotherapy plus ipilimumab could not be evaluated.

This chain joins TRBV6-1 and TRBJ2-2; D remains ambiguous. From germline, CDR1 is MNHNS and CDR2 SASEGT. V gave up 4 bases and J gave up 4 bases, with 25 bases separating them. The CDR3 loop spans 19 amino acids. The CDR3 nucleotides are TGTGCCAGCAGTGGAGGTAGTGGTCGCTTCATTCCACTCACCGGGGAGCTGTTTTTT. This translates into CASSGGSGRFIPLTGELFF.

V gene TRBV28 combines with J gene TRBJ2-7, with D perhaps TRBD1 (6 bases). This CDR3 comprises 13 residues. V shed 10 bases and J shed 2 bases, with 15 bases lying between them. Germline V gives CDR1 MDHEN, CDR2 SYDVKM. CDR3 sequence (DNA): TGTGCCACCCGCCACCCAGGGGCCTACGAGCAGTACTTC. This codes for CATRHPGAYEQYF.

CDR3 DNA sequence: TGTGCCAGCAGCCCTAGGACAGACTCTGGGGCCAACGTCCTGACTTTC. Protein product: CASSPRTDSGANVLTF. The chain combines TRBV5-4 with TRBJ2-6, with D possibly being TRBD1 (6 bases). The CDR3 runs 16 residues. From germline, CDR1 is SGHNT and CDR2 YYREEE (reference sequence). V dropped 4 bases and J dropped 0 bases, with 11 bases sitting between them.

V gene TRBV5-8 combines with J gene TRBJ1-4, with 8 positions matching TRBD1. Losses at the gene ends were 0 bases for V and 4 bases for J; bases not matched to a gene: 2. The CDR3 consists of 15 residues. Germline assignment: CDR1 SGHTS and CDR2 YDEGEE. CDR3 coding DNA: TGTGCCAGCAGCTTGGGTACAGGGGGTAATGAAAAACTGTTTTTT. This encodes CASSLGTGGNEKLFF.

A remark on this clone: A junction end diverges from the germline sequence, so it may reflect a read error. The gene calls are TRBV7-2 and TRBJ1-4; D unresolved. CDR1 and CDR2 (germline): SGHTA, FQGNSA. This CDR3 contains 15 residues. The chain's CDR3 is CANSAGPRANEKLFF. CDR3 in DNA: TGTGCCAACAGCGCAGGACCGCGGGCTAATGAAAAACTGTTTTTT.

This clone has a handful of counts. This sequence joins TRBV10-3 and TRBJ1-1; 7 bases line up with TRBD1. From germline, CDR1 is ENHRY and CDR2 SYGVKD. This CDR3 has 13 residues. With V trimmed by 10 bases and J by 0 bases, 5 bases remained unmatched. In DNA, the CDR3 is TGTGCCACCACGGGACAGCTGAACACTGAAGCTTTCTTT. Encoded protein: CATTGQLNTEAFF.

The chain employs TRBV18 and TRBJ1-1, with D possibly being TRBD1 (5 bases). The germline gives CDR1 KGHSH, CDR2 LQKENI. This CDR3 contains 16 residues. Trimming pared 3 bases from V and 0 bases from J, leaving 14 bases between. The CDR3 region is CASSPGQPDMNTEAFF. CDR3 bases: TGTGCCAGCTCACCGGGGCAGCCTGACATGAACACTGAAGCTTTCTTT. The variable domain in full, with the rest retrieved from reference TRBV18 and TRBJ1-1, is NAGVMQNPRHLVRRRGQEARLRCSPMKGHSHVYWYRQLPEEGLKFMVYLQKENIIDESGMPKERFSAEFPKEGPSILRIQQVVRGDSAAYFCASSPGQPDMNTEAFFGQGTRLTVV.

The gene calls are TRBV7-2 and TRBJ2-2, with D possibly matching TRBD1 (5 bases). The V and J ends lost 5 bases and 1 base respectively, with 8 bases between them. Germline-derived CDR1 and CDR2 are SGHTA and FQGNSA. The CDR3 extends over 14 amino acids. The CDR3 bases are TGTGCCAGCAGCCGGACACAGAACACCGGGGAGCTGTTTTTT. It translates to CASSRTQNTGELFF. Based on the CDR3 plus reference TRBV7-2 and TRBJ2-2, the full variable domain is GAGVSQSPSNKVTEKGKDVELRCDPISGHTALYWYRQSLGQGLEFLIYFQGNSAPDKSGLPSDRFSAERTGGSVSTLTIQRTQQEDSAVYLCASSRTQNTGELFFGEGSRLTVL.

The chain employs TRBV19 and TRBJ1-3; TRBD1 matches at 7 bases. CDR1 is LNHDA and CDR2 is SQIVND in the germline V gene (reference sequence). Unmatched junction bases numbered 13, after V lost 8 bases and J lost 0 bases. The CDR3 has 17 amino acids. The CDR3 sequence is CASWSGVGQDSGNTIYF. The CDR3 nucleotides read TGTGCCAGTTGGTCAGGGGTCGGACAGGACTCTGGAAACACCATATATTTT.

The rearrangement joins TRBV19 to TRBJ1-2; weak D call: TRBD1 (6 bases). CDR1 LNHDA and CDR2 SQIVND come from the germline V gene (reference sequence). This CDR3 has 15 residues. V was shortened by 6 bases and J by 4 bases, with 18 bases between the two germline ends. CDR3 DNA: TGTGCCAGTAGAACGGACAGCGGGGGACTCTATGGCTACACCTTC. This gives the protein CASRTDSGGLYGYTF.

CDR3 bases: TGCGCCAGCAGCTGGGGGGGGATTAACAATGAGCAGTTCTTC. Its protein product is CASSWGGINNEQFF. This chain links TRBV5-1 with TRBJ2-1, with 7 bases that match TRBD2. CDR1 and CDR2 (germline): SGHRS, YFSETQ. The CDR3 spans 14 residues. Trimming cost V 3 bases and J 5 bases; bases outside gene matches: 5. The complete variable domain, with remaining parts taken from reference TRBV5-1 and TRBJ2-1, reads KAGVTQTPRYLIKTRGQQVTLSCSPISGHRSVSWYQQTPGQGLQFLFEYFSETQRNKGNFPGRFSGRQFSNSRSEMNVSTLELGDSALYLCASSWGGINNEQFFGPGTRLTVL.

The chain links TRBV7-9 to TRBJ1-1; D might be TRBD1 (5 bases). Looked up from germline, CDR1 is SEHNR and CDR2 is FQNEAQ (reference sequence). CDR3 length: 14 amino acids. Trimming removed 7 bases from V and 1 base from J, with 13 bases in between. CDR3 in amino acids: CASNPGGANTEAFF. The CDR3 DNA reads TGTGCCAGCAACCCGGGGGGTGCGAACACTGAAGCTTTCTTT. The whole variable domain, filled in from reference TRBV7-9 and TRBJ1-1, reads DTGVSQNPRHKITKRGQNVTFRCDPISEHNRLYWYRQTLGQGPEFLTYFQNEAQLEKSRLLSDRFSAERPKGSFSTLEIQRTEQGDSAMYLCASNPGGANTEAFFGQGTRLTVV.

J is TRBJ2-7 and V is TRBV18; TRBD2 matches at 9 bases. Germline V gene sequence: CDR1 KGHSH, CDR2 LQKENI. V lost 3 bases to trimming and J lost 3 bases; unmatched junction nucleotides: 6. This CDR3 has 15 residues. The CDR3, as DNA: TGTGCCAGCTCACCGGGCAGCGGGGGGTACTACGAGCAGTACTTC. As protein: CASSPGSGGYYEQYF.

The CDR3 sequence: CASSVDPGNSYNEQFF. The CDR3 DNA follows: TGTGCCAGCAGCGTAGACCCGGGTAACTCCTACAATGAGCAGTTCTTC. This chain joins TRBV9 and TRBJ2-1; D gene ambiguous. Germline CDR1 SGDLS, CDR2 YYNGEE. This CDR3 has 16 residues. V was clipped by 0 bases and J by 0 bases, with 10 bases between them.

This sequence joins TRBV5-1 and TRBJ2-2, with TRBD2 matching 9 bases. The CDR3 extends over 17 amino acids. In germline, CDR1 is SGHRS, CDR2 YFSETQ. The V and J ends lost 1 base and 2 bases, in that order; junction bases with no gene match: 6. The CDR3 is CASSLSSGGPNTGELFF. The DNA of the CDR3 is TGCGCCAGCAGCTTGAGTAGCGGGGGCCCTAACACCGGGGAGCTGTTTTTT. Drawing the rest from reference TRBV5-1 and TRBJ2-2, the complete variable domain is KAGVTQTPRYLIKTRGQQVTLSCSPISGHRSVSWYQQTPGQGLQFLFEYFSETQRNKGNFPGRFSGRQFSNSRSEMNVSTLELGDSALYLCASSLSSGGPNTGELFFGEGSRLTVL.

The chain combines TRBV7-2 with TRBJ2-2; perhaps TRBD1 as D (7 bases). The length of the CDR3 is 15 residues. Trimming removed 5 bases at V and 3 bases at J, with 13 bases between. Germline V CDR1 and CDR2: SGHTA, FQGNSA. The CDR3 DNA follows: TGTGCCAGCAGCCCCCAGGGGGGAGACACCGGGGAGCTGTTTTTT. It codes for CASSPQGGDTGELFF. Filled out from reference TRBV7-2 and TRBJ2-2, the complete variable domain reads GAGVSQSPSNKVTEKGKDVELRCDPISGHTALYWYRQSLGQGLEFLIYFQGNSAPDKSGLPSDRFSAERTGGSVSTLTIQRTQQEDSAVYLCASSPQGGDTGELFFGEGSRLTVL.

The CDR3 DNA is TGCAGCGTTGAAGCTGAAAGGCTAGCGGGGCCCTACGAGCAGTACTTC. Its protein product is CSVEAERLAGPYEQYF. V and J are TRBV29-1 and TRBJ2-7; 9 nucleotides agree with TRBD2. V dropped 1 base and J dropped 2; count of bases not matched to a gene: 9. Germline assignment: CDR1 SQVTM and CDR2 ANQGSEA. CDR3 size: 16 residues.

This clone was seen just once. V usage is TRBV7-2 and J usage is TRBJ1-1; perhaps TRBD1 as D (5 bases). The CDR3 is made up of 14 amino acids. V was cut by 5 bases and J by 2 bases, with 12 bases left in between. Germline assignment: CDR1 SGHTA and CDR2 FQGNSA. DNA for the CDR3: TGTGCCAGCAGCCCTTCGTGGGGCAACACTGAAGCTTTCTTT. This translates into CASSPSWGNTEAFF.

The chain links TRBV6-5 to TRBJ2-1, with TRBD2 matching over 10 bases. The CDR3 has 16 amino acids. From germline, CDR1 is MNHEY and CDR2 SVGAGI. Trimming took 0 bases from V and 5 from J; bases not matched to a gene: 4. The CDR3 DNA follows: TGTGCCAGCAGTTACTCGATACTAGCGGGAAACAATGAGCAGTTCTTC. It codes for CASSYSILAGNNEQFF.